These 30 T cell receptor beta chains were all obtained from the same sample, sequenced in a study of CD8+CD57+ T cells in acquired aplastic anemia. Genomic DNA, the template, was used for profiling of the TCR beta VDJ and CDR3. TCRdb analysed the reads with MiXCR anew, one entry per CDR3 protein. Of a few hundred thousand distinct CDR3 sequences listed, roughly three fifths are singletons. The specimen sequenced was sorted CD4+, CD8+, or CD8+CD57+ T cells (not recorded which) from PBMCs. The receptors originated from a human donor with severe aplastic anemia or a healthy control (not recorded which).

CDR3 sequence (DNA): TGTGCCACCAGTGGACAGGCCTTCTATGGCTACACCTTC. Amino acids: CATSGQAFYGYTF. The V gene is TRBV24-1, the J gene TRBJ1-2, with a weak D call TRBD1 (6 bases). There are 13 residues in the CDR3. CDR1 is KGHDR and CDR2 is SFDVKD in the germline V gene. V was pared by 5 bases and J by 4 bases, with 10 bases between.

The rearrangement links TRBV25-1 to TRBJ2-3; weak D call: TRBD2 (9 bases). Per the germline V gene, CDR1 is MGHDK and CDR2 is SYGVNS. The V end lost 4 bases, the J end lost 5 bases, and 28 bases lay between the germline ends. This CDR3 has 19 residues. The CDR3 loop is CASSGGTGKRRGGRDTQYF. In nucleotides, the CDR3 is TGTGCCAGCAGTGGAGGGACAGGAAAAAGGCGGGGGGGAAGAGATACGCAGTATTTT. Full variable domain (outside the CDR3, taken from reference TRBV25-1 and TRBJ2-3): EADIYQTPRYLVIGTGKKITLECSQTMGHDKMYWYQQDPGMELHLIHYSYGVNSTEKGDLSSESTVSRIRTEHFPLTLESARPSHTSQYLCASSGGTGKRRGGRDTQYFGPGTRLTVL.

This clonotype came up once. This chain connects TRBV7-3 to TRBJ2-2; tentative D call: TRBD2 (5 bases). CDR3 length: 16 residues. V gave up 4 bases and J gave up 3 bases, with 15 bases separating them. Germline CDR1 and CDR2: SGHTA and FQGTGA. The CDR3 DNA reads as TGTGCCAGCAGCTATCAACCCGGGAAGTACACCGGGGAGCTGTTTTTT. Encoded protein: CASSYQPGKYTGELFF.

As regards this clonotype: Because it lacks the conserved phenylalanine or tryptophan at the end, this CDR3 is likely a read error. The CDR3 loop reads CASSQGLTSGGSSTDTQYS. The CDR3 region has the DNA TGTGCCAGCAGCCAGGGCTTGACTAGCGGGGGATCTAGCACAGATACGCAGTATTCT. V usage is TRBV11-3 and J usage is TRBJ2-3, with 12 positions matching TRBD2. Germline CDR1 and CDR2: SGHNT and YENEEA. Trimming removed 5 bases from V and 0 bases from J; junction bases left unmatched: 12. CDR3 length: 19 amino acids.

This clonotype was seen many times. This chain uses TRBV11-1 with TRBJ1-2, with 8 nucleotides matching TRBD1. Unmatched junction bases numbered 6, after V lost 5 bases and J lost 1 base. Germline values: CDR1 SGHAT, CDR2 FQDESV (reference sequence). This CDR3 has 15 amino acids. This CDR3 is CASSHRTGGNYGYTF. The CDR3 nucleotides are TGTGCCAGCAGCCATAGAACAGGGGGTAACTATGGCTACACCTTC.

This clonotype has more than one count but fewer than ten. This rearrangement joins TRBV24-1 to TRBJ2-1; the D gene is possibly TRBD2 (5 bases). Germline-derived CDR1 and CDR2 are KGHDR and SFDVKD. The CDR3 consists of 14 residues. V gave up 4 bases and J gave up 10 bases, with 16 bases separating them. This CDR3 is CATSEGRGNGEQFF. CDR3 nucleotide sequence: TGTGCCACCAGTGAAGGCAGAGGGAATGGCGAGCAGTTCTTC.

V gene TRBV7-3 combines with J gene TRBJ2-6; D uncertain. Germline values: CDR1 SGHTA, CDR2 FQGTGA. Trimming took 5 bases from V and 2 from J, leaving 13 bases between them. The CDR3 runs to 16 residues. The CDR3 bases are TGTGCCAGCAGCCACGGGTCAGGTCCTGGGGCCAACGTCCTGACTTTC. It yields the protein CASSHGSGPGANVLTF.

The V and J genes are TRBV29-1 and TRBJ1-1, with D tentatively TRBD1 (6 bases). Germline values: CDR1 SQVTM, CDR2 ANQGSEA. This CDR3 has 14 residues. Deletions cut 6 bases from V and 0 bases from J, with 14 bases between. The CDR3 protein is CSVDSETLNTEAFF. The CDR3 region has the DNA TGCAGCGTGGACAGTGAAACCTTGAACACTGAAGCTTTCTTT.

As concerns this clonotype: The germline gene is not matched at one end of the junction; a read error may be the cause. The chain links TRBV25-1 to TRBJ1-1; maybe TRBD1 (5 bases). The CDR3 is 13 residues long. CDR1 and CDR2 from the germline V gene are MGHDK and SYGVNS. CDR3 region: CASSGVVGTEAFF. CDR3 sequence (DNA): TGTGCCAGCAGTGGTGTTGTGGGGACTGAGGCTTTCTTT.

CDR3 protein: CASSSHAGGIYEQYF. In DNA, the CDR3 is TGCGCCAGCAGCTCGCATGCAGGGGGCATCTACGAGCAGTACTTC. The chain links TRBV5-1 to TRBJ2-7, with 8 bases aligning to TRBD1. Germline-derived CDR1 and CDR2 are SGHRS and YFSETQ. CDR3 size: 15 residues. V lost 3 bases to trimming and J lost 3 bases; unmatched junction nucleotides: 8.

This clonotype was found once. V usage is TRBV20-1 and J usage is TRBJ2-3; D may match TRBD1 or TRBD2 (5 bases each). Germline CDR1 and CDR2: DFQATT and SNEGSKA (reference sequence). The CDR3 covers 17 residues. The V end lost 1 base, the J end lost 4 bases, and 21 bases lay between the germline ends. This chain's CDR3 is CSARGGWSVGRADTQYF. The DNA for the CDR3 is TGCAGTGCTAGAGGGGGGTGGAGCGTGGGGCGGGCAGATACGCAGTATTTT.

The chain carries TRBV19 and TRBJ2-1, with 9 nucleotides matching TRBD2. CDR1 is LNHDA and CDR2 is SQIVND in the germline V gene (reference sequence). This CDR3 contains 17 residues. Trimming cost V 5 bases and J 8 bases; bases outside gene matches: 16. CDR3 region: CASSLSHRKRGDDEQFF. CDR3 DNA: TGTGCCAGTAGTCTATCCCATAGGAAGCGGGGGGACGATGAGCAGTTCTTC.

This clonotype has ten or more counts. CDR3 in amino acids: CASSLAGGPYEQYF. The CDR3 DNA is TGTGCCAGCAGCTTAGCGGGGGGGCCTTACGAGCAGTACTTC. The genes are TRBV7-2 and TRBJ2-7; a possible D gene is TRBD2 (7 bases). From germline, CDR1 is SGHTA and CDR2 FQGNSA. V gave up 0 bases and J gave up 4 bases, with 10 bases separating them. The CDR3 runs to 14 residues. Full variable domain (remainder filled in from reference TRBV7-2 and TRBJ2-7): GAGVSQSPSNKVTEKGKDVELRCDPISGHTALYWYRQSLGQGLEFLIYFQGNSAPDKSGLPSDRFSAERTGGSVSTLTIQRTQQEDSAVYLCASSLAGGPYEQYFGPGTRLTVT.

This chain connects TRBV5-1 to TRBJ2-7; D is perhaps TRBD1 (6 bases). Looked up from germline, CDR1 is SGHRS and CDR2 is YFSETQ. V was shortened by 1 base and J by 2 bases, with 10 bases between the two germline ends. This CDR3 contains 14 residues. The CDR3 DNA reads as TGCGCCAGCAGCTTGACGCAGGGGCCCTACGAGCAGTACTTC. Translated, it gives CASSLTQGPYEQYF.

The rearrangement uses TRBV24-1 and TRBJ2-5, with 8 bases aligning to TRBD2. Germline-derived CDR1 and CDR2 are KGHDR and SFDVKD. This CDR3 is 17 amino acids long. Trimming removed 3 bases from V and 4 bases from J; junction bases left unmatched: 12. In nucleotides, the CDR3 is TGTGCCACCAGTGATCATACTAGCGGAGGGGAGCCAGAGACCCAGTACTTC. Translating gives CATSDHTSGGEPETQYF.

This clonotype was seen many times. This rearrangement joins TRBV3-1 to TRBJ2-3; D gene uncertain. Trimming pared 0 bases from V and 2 bases from J, leaving 6 bases between. Germline CDR1 is LGHDT and CDR2 is YNNKEL (reference sequence). The CDR3 runs 14 residues. CDR3: CASSQDGFTDTQYF. DNA of the CDR3: TGTGCCAGCAGCCAAGATGGTTTCACAGATACGCAGTATTTT.

This clonotype was seen many times. This rearrangement joins TRBV6-2 or TRBV6-3 to TRBJ2-7; the D is unclear. Trimming shortened V by 6 bases and J by 0 bases, and 15 bases separated the two germline ends. Germline-derived CDR1 and CDR2 are MNHEY and SVGEGT. The CDR3 consists of 15 residues. DNA of the CDR3: TGTGCCAGCAGAAGTCCACCCCCGGACTCCTACGAGCAGTACTTC. It codes for CASRSPPPDSYEQYF.

This chain uses TRBV7-2 with TRBJ1-6; tentatively, D is TRBD1 (5 bases). The V gene's germline CDR1 is SGHTA and CDR2 FQGNSA. The CDR3 has 12 amino acids. Trimming stripped 3 bases from V and 12 bases from J, with 9 bases between. This CDR3 is CASSFPGGPLHF. The CDR3 coding sequence is TGTGCCAGCAGCTTCCCTGGGGGACCCCTCCACTTT.

This clonotype occurred many times. This rearrangement joins TRBV9 to TRBJ1-2, with D tentatively TRBD1 (6 bases). CDR1 and CDR2 from the germline V gene are SGDLS and YYNGEE. Deletions cut 4 bases from V and 1 base from J, with 14 bases between. The CDR3 covers 15 residues. CDR3 sequence (DNA): TGTGCCAGCAGCTTATCAGGGGAGAATAACTATGGCTACACCTTC. It translates to CASSLSGENNYGYTF.

The genes are TRBV9 and TRBJ2-3; D remains unclear. Germline loops: CDR1 SGDLS, CDR2 YYNGEE. This CDR3 is built from 16 residues. With 2 bases removed from V and 0 bases from J, the gap between germline ends came to 13 bases. The CDR3 DNA is TGTGCCAGCAGCGTTCAAGGGTTCTCTAGCACAGATACGCAGTATTTT. Its protein is CASSVQGFSSTDTQYF.

This clonotype was picked up many times. The chain couples TRBV12-3 or TRBV12-4 to TRBJ2-1; 12 nucleotides align to TRBD1. The CDR3 consists of 19 residues. V shed 6 bases and J 0 bases; nucleotides not matched to a gene: 12. CDR3 sequence (DNA): TGTGCCAGCAGATCCGGGACAGGGGGCGGACTGTTCTCCTACAATGAGCAGTTCTTC. Translation gives CASRSGTGGGLFSYNEQFF.

The V and J genes are TRBV20-1 and TRBJ2-7, with TRBD1 as a possible D gene (5 bases). V lost 6 bases, J lost 3 bases, and 9 bases lay in between. This CDR3 contains 11 residues. Germline V CDR1 and CDR2: DFQATT, SNEGSKA (reference sequence). The CDR3 reads CSADSYYEQYF. The DNA for the CDR3 is TGCAGTGCCGACAGCTACTACGAGCAGTACTTC.

The chain links TRBV29-1 to TRBJ2-7; the D call may be TRBD1 or TRBD2 (5 bases each). V lost 0 bases to trimming and J lost 5 bases, with 8 bases between them. Germline CDR1 reads SQVTM; CDR2 reads ANQGSEA. The CDR3 length is 12 residues. The DNA for the CDR3 is TGCAGCGTTGAAGATGGGACCCACGAGCAGTACTTC. This translates into CSVEDGTHEQYF.

The chain carries TRBV19 and TRBJ1-1; D gene unclear. V was clipped by 11 bases and J by 1 base, with 14 bases between them. The CDR3 runs 13 residues. CDR1 is LNHDA, CDR2 SQIVND, per germline (reference sequence). CDR3 nucleotide sequence: TGTGCCTCTTGCCCGAGACAGAACACTGAAGCTTTCTTT. This translates into CASCPRQNTEAFF.

This clonotype was detected ten times or more. CDR3 sequence reads: CASSDAGATEAFF. Written as DNA, the CDR3 is TGTGCCAGCAGTGACGCGGGTGCCACTGAAGCTTTCTTT. The J gene is TRBJ1-1, the V gene TRBV2; the D is unclear. The germline V gene has CDR1 SNHLY and CDR2 FYNNEI. The V end lost 3 bases, the J end lost 4 bases, and 9 bases lay between the germline ends. The CDR3 totals 13 residues.

The rearrangement links TRBV7-2 to TRBJ2-3; D remains ambiguous. Deletions cut 6 bases from V and 0 bases from J, with 4 bases between. CDR3 length equals 12 residues. Germline V gene data show CDR1 as SGHTA and CDR2 as FQGNSA. This chain's CDR3 is CASRLSTDTQYF. CDR3 coding DNA: TGTGCCAGCAGACTAAGCACAGATACGCAGTATTTT.

Only a few counts were recorded for this clonotype. The V call is TRBV20-1, the J call TRBJ2-7; D remains unclear. The length of the CDR3 is 14 residues. The germline V gene has CDR1 DFQATT and CDR2 SNEGSKA (reference sequence). V lost 3 bases and J lost 0, with 12 bases in between. The CDR3 DNA reads as TGCAGTGCTAGGCCCGCTTCTCCCTCCTACGAGCAGTACTTC. Protein: CSARPASPSYEQYF.

The chain has TRBV9 and TRBJ1-1, with a possible D match to TRBD1 (5 bases). Per the germline V gene, CDR1 is SGDLS and CDR2 is YYNGEE. The CDR3 has 16 residues. V dropped 3 bases and J dropped 1 base, with 16 bases sitting between them. The CDR3 coding sequence is TGTGCCAGCAGCGCTCTCGGCGGGGGTTGGAACACTGAAGCTTTCTTT. This encodes CASSALGGGWNTEAFF.

This clonotype appeared many times. V gene TRBV20-1 combines with J gene TRBJ1-2; perhaps TRBD1 as D (6 bases). V gave up 6 bases and J gave up 2 bases, with 13 bases separating them. Germline lookup yields CDR1 DFQATT and CDR2 SNEGSKA (reference sequence). This CDR3 comprises 13 residues. Here the CDR3 reads CSAMSGANYGYTF. CDR3 coding DNA: TGCAGTGCGATGTCAGGGGCCAACTATGGCTACACCTTC.

This clonotype was found a few times. The chain joins TRBV24-1 to TRBJ2-2, with TRBD1 identical over 8 bases. The CDR3 has 15 residues. Unmatched junction bases numbered 7, after V lost 9 bases and J lost 2 bases. Germline V lookup: CDR1 KGHDR, CDR2 SFDVKD. The CDR3 loop is CATSKDRANTGELFF. For the CDR3, the DNA is TGTGCCACCTCTAAGGACAGGGCCAACACCGGGGAGCTGTTTTTT.